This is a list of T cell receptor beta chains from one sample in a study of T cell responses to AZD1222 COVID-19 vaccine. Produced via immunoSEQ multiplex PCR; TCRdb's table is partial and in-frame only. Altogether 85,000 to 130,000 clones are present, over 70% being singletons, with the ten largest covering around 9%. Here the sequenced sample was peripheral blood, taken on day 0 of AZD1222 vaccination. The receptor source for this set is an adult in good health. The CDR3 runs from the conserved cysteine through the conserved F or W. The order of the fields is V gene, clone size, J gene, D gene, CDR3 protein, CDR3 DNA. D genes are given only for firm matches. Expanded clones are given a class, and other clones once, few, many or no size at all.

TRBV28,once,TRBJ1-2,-,CASRGTGRAEGYTF,TGTGCCAGCAGGGGAACCGGACGGGCCGAGGGCTACACCTTC
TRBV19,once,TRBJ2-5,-,CASSAGVETQYF,TGTGCCAGTAGTGCAGGGGTGGAGACCCAGTACTTC
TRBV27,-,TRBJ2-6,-,CASSFSGANVLTF,TGTGCCAGCAGTTTCTCTGGGGCCAACGTCCTGACTTTC
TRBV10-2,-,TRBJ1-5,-,CASSGQTGEPQHF,TGCGCCAGCAGTGGACAGACCGGAGAGCCCCAGCATTTT
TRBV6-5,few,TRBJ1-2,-,CASSYSPGPYGYTF,TGTGCCAGCAGTTACTCTCCAGGGCCGTATGGCTACACCTTC
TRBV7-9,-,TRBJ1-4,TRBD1,CASSSGTGVGTTNEKLFF,TGTGCCAGCAGCTCGGGGACAGGGGTTGGGACAACTAATGAAAAACTGTTTTTT
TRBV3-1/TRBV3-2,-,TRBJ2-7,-,CASSVRDRPYEQYF,TGTGCCAGCAGCGTACGGGACCGACCCTACGAGCAGTACTTC
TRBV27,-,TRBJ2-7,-,CASSLGSYYEQYF,TGTGCCAGCAGTTTGGGCAGCTACTACGAGCAGTACTTC
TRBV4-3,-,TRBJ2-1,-,CASRNLGSSYNEQFF,TGCGCCAGCAGGAACCTAGGCAGCTCCTACAATGAGCAGTTCTTC
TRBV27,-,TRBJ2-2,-,CASSSPTATGELFF,TGTGCCAGCAGTTCCCCGACCGCTACCGGGGAGCTGTTTTTT
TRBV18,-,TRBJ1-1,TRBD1,CASSLGTAANTEAFF,TGTGCCAGCTCACTGGGGACAGCTGCTAACACTGAAGCTTTCTTT
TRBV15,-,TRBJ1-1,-,CAIGTLNTEAFF,TGTGCCATCGGGACTTTGAACACTGAAGCTTTCTTT
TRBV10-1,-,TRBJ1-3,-,CASSEPGQFFGNTIYF,TGCGCCAGCAGTGAGCCAGGACAGTTCTTTGGAAACACCATATATTTT
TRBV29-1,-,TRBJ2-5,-,CSVKGRLQETQYF,TGCAGCGTTAAAGGTCGGCTACAAGAGACCCAGTACTTC
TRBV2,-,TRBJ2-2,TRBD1,CATQGEFTGELFF,TGTGCCACCCAGGGGGAATTCACCGGGGAGCTGTTTTTT
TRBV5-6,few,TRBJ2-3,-,CASSSDFNTDTQYF,TGTGCCAGCAGCTCGGACTTCAACACAGATACGCAGTATTTT
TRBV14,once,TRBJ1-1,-,CASSLSWGVMAEAFF,TGTGCCAGCAGCCTAAGCTGGGGGGTAATGGCTGAAGCTTTCTTT
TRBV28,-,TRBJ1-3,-,CASSSPGAGAGNTIYF,TGTGCCAGCAGTTCCCCCGGGGCAGGGGCAGGAAACACCATATATTTT
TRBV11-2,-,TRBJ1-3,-,CASSPQGYSGNTIYF,TGTGCCAGCAGCCCCCAGGGTTACTCTGGAAACACCATATATTTT
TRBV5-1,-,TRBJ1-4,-,CASSVSDTLNEKLFF,TGCGCCAGCAGCGTCTCCGACACGCTTAATGAAAAACTGTTTTTT
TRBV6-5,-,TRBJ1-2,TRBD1,CASGLGPTGNTF,TGTGCCAGCGGACTAGGGCCGACAGGGAACACCTTC
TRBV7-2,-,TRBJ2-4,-,CASSLGAPDTEGIQYF,TGTGCCAGCAGCTTAGGGGCCCCGGATACAGAGGGCATTCAGTACTTC
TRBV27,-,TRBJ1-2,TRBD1,CASSLWAGGGYTF,TGTGCCAGCAGTTTATGGGCAGGGGGTGGCTACACCTTC
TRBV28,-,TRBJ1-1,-,CASRGLRTEAFF,TGTGCCAGCAGGGGGCTAAGGACTGAAGCTTTCTTT
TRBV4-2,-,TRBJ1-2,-,CASSQVGEGDGGNYGYTF,TGTGCCAGCAGCCAAGTAGGAGAGGGGGACGGTGGAAACTATGGCTACACCTTC
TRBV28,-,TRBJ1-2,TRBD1,CASRYPGQGPPDF,TGTGCCAGCAGATACCCGGGACAGGGGCCACCAGACTTC
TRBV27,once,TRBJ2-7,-,CASSLRGEFDEQYF,TGTGCCAGCAGTTTAAGGGGGGAGTTCGACGAGCAGTACTTC
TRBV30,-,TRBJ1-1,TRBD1,CAWRWDRGFGEAFF,TGTGCCTGGAGGTGGGACAGGGGGTTCGGGGAAGCTTTCTTT